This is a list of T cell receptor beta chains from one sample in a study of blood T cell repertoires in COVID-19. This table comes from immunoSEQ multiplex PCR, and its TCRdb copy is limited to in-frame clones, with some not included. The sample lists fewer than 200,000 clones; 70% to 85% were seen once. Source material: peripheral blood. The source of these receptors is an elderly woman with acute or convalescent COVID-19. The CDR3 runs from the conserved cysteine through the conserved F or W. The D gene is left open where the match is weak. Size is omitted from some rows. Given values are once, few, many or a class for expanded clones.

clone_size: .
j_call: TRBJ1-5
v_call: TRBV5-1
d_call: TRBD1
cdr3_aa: CASSYPGQGVNQPQHF
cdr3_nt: TGCGCCAGCAGCTATCCGGGACAGGGTGTCAATCAGCCCCAGCATTTT

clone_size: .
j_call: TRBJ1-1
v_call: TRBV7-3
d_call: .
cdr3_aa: CASSPVRGGNSLNTEAFF
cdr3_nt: TGTGCCAGCAGCCCCGTTAGGGGGGGCAATAGTCTGAACACTGAAGCTTTCTTT

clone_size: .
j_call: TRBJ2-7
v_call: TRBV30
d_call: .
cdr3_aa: CAWKGRYEQYF
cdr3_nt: TGTGCCTGGAAGGGGAGGTACGAGCAGTACTTC

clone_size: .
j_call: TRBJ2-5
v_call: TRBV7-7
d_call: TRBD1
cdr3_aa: CASSLQGAGGQETQYF
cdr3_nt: TGTGCCAGCAGCCTACAGGGGGCAGGGGGGCAAGAGACCCAGTACTTC

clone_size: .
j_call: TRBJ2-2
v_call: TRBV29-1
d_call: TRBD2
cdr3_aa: CSAPGLAGSGTGELFF
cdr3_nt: TGCAGCGCCCCGGGACTAGCGGGGTCGGGGACCGGGGAGCTGTTTTTT

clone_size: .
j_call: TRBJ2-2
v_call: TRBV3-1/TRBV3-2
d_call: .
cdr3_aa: CASSQPGHNTGELFF
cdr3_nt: TGTGCCAGCAGCCAGCCCGGACATAACACCGGGGAGCTGTTTTTT

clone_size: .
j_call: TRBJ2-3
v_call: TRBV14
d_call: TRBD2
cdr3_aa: CASSVRGGTDTQYF
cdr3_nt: TGTGCCAGCAGCGTACGGGGGGGCACAGATACGCAGTATTTT

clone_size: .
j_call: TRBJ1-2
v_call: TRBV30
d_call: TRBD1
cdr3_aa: CAWGRGQGAEYGYTF
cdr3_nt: TGTGCCTGGGGACGGGGACAGGGGGCAGAATATGGCTACACCTTC

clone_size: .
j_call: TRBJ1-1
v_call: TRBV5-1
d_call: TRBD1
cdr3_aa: CASSATGRNTEAFF
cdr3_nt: TGCGCCAGCAGCGCGACAGGGCGGAACACTGAAGCTTTCTTT

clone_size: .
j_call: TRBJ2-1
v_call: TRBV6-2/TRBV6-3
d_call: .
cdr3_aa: CASSPYGGASYNEQFF
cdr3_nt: TGTGCCAGCAGCCCTTACGGAGGGGCTTCCTACAATGAGCAGTTCTTC

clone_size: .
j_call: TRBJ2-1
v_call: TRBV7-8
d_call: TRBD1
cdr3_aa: CASSLRDRSSEQFF
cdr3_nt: TGTGCCAGCAGCTTAAGGGACAGAAGCAGTGAGCAGTTCTTC

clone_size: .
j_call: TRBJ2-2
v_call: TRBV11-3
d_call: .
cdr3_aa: CASSSPSTGELFF
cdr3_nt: TGTGCCAGCAGCTCTCCTAGTACCGGGGAGCTGTTTTTT

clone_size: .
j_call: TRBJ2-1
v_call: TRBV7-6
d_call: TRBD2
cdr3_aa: CASSPSSGRAAYNEQFF
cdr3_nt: TGTGCCAGCAGCCCATCTAGCGGGAGGGCCGCGTACAATGAGCAGTTCTTC

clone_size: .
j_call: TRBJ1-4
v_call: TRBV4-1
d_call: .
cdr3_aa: CASSQSYRAGREKLFF
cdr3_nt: TGCGCCAGCAGCCAATCATACAGGGCGGGCCGTGAAAAACTGTTTTTT

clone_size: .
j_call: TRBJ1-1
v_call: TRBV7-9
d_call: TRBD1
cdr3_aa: CASSPSTGGAFF
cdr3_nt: TGTGCCAGCAGCCCATCGACAGGGGGAGCTTTCTTT

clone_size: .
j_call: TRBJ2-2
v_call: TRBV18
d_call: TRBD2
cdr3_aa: CASSPGLAETGELFF
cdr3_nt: TGTGCCAGCTCACCCGGCCTAGCGGAAACCGGGGAGCTGTTTTTT

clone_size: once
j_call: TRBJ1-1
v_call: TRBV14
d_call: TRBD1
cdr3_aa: CASSRVRGQGRRNTEAFF
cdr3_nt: TGTGCCAGCAGCCGAGTCCGAGGACAGGGGAGGAGGAACACTGAAGCTTTCTTT

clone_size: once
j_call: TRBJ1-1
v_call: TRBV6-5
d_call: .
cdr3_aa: CASRQTPNTEAFF
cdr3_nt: TGTGCCAGCAGACAGACACCGAACACTGAAGCTTTCTTT

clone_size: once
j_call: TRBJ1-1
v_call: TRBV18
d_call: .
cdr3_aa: CASSPELIQGRQNTEAFF
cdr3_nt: TGTGCCAGCTCACCAGAATTGATACAGGGACGTCAGAACACTGAAGCTTTCTTT

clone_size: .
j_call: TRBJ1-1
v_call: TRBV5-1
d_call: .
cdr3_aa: CASKEQGQNTEAFF
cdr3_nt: TGCGCCAGCAAGGAGCAGGGGCAGAACACTGAAGCTTTCTTT

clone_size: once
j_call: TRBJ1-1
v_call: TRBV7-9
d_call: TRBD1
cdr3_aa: CASSLEKGGTAFF
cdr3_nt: TGTGCCAGCAGCTTAGAAAAAGGGGGCACAGCTTTCTTT

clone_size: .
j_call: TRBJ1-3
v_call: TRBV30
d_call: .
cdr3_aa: CAWSTQYPSSGNTIYF
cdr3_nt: TGTGCCTGGAGTACACAGTACCCGAGCTCTGGAAACACCATATATTTT

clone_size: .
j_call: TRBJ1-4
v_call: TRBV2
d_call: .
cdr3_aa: CASSSGAGLNEKLFF
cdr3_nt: TGTGCCAGCAGCAGTGGGGCGGGGCTTAATGAAAAACTGTTTTTT

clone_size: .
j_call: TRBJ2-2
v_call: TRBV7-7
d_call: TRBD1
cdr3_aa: CASSPTGGYPGELFF
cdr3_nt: TGTGCCAGCAGTCCAACAGGGGGGTATCCCGGGGAGCTGTTTTTT

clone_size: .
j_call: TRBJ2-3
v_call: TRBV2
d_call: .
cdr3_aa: CASRPRDLRTDTQYF
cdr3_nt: TGTGCCAGCAGACCGAGAGATTTACGCACAGATACGCAGTATTTT

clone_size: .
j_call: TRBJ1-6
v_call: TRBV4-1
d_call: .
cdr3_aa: CASSQGAFGTYNSPLHF
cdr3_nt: TGCGCCAGCAGCCAAGGCGCCTTCGGGACCTATAATTCACCCCTCCACTTT

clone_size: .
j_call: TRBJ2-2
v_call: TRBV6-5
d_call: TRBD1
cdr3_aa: CASSWDRVTGELFF
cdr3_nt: TGTGCCAGCAGTTGGGACAGGGTAACCGGGGAGCTGTTTTTT

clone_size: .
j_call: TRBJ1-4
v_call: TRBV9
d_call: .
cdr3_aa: CASSVGAGYTEKLFF
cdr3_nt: TGTGCCAGCAGCGTAGGGGCAGGGTATACTGAAAAACTGTTTTTT

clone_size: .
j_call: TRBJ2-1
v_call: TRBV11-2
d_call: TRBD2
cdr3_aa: CASSLDLTSGGYNEQFF
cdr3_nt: TGTGCCAGCAGCTTAGATCTTACTAGCGGGGGGTACAATGAGCAGTTCTTC

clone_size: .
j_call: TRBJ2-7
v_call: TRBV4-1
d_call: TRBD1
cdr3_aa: CASSQTGTDPYEQYF
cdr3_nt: TGCGCCAGCAGCCAAACCGGGACAGACCCTTACGAGCAGTACTTC

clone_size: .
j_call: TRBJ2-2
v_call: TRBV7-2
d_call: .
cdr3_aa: CASSLNRVHGELFF
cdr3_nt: TGTGCCAGCAGCCTAAACAGGGTTCACGGGGAGCTGTTTTTT

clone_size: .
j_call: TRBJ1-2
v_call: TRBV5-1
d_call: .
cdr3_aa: CASSLRTLRYGYTF
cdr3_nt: TGCGCCAGCAGCTTGAGGACACTTCGCTATGGCTACACCTTC

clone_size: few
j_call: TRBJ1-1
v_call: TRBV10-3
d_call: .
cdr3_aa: CAIGGRNTEAFF
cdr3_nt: TGTGCCATCGGCGGCAGGAACACTGAAGCTTTCTTT

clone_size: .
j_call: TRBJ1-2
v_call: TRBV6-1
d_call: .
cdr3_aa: CASSEARRTGYGYTF
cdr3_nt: TGTGCCAGCAGTGAAGCGCGGCGGACTGGCTATGGCTACACCTTC

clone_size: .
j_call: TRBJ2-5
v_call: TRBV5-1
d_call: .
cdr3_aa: CASSLDPEETQYF
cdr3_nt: TGCGCCAGCAGCTTGGACCCAGAAGAGACCCAGTACTTC

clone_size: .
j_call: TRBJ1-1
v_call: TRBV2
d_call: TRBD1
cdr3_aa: CASRRDRGMGTEAFF
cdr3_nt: TGTGCCAGCAGACGGGACAGGGGAATGGGGACTGAAGCTTTCTTT

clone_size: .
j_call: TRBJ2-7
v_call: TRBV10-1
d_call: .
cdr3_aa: CASSEGASYEQYF
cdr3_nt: TGCGCCAGCAGTGAGGGGGCCTCCTACGAGCAGTACTTC

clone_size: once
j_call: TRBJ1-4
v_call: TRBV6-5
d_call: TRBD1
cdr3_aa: CASRSGTGNEKLFF
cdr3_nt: TGTGCCAGCAGGTCCGGGACAGGAAATGAAAAACTGTTTTTT

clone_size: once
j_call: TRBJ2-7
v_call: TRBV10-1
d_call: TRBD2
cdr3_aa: CASRRTSGSYEQYF
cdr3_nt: TGCGCCAGCAGAAGGACTAGCGGGAGCTACGAGCAGTACTTC

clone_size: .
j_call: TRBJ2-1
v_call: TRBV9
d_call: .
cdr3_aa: CASSFRDSLYNEQFF
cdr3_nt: TGTGCCAGCAGCTTCCGGGACTCCTTGTACAATGAGCAGTTCTTC

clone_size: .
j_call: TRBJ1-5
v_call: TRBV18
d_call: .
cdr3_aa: CASSPTTGLGQPQHF
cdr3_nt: TGTGCCAGCTCACCGACGACAGGCTTAGGTCAGCCCCAGCATTTT

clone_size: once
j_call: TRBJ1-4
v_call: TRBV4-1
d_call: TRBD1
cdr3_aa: CASSQDRGQANEKLFF
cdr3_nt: TGCGCCAGCAGCCAAGATCGGGGACAGGCTAATGAAAAACTGTTTTTT

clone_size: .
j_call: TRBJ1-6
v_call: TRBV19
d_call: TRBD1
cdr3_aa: CASSIETGGEDSPLHF
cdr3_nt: TGTGCCAGTAGTATAGAGACAGGGGGCGAAGATTCACCCCTCCACTTT

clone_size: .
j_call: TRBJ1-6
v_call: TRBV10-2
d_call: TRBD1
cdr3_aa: CAITGTGNIILHF
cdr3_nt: TGCGCCATTACCGGGACAGGTAATATTATCCTCCACTTT

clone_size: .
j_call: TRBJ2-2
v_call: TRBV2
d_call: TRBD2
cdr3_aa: CASKASGGPGELFF
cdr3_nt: TGTGCCAGCAAGGCTAGCGGGGGGCCCGGGGAGCTGTTTTTT

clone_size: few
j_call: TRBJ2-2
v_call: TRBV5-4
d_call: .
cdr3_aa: CASSFSRDGELFF
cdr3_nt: TGTGCCAGCAGCTTCTCACGGGACGGGGAGCTGTTTTTT

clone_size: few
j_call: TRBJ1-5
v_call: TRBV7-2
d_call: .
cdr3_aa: CASSLNYNQPQHF
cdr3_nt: TGTGCCAGCAGCTTAAACTACAACCAGCCCCAGCATTTT

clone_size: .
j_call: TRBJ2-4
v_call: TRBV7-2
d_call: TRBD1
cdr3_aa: CASSRRFGTGNIQYF
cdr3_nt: TGTGCCAGCAGCAGGAGGTTCGGGACAGGAAACATTCAGTACTTC

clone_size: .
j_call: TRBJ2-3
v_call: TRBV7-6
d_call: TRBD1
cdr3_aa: CASSRGQARGDTQYF
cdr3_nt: TGTGCCAGCAGTCGAGGACAGGCCAGAGGGGATACGCAGTATTTT

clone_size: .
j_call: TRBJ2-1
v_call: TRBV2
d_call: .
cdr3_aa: CASSEATAYNEQFF
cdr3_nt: TGTGCCAGCAGTGAAGCGACAGCATACAATGAGCAGTTCTTC

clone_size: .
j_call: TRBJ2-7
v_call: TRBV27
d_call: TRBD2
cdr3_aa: CASRLAGQPWQYF
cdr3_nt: TGTGCCAGTAGGCTAGCGGGACAGCCGTGGCAGTACTTC

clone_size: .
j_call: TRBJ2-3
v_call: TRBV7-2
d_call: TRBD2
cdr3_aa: CASSPMAGGVTDTQYF
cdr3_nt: TGTGCCAGCAGCCCGATGGCGGGGGGCGTCACAGATACGCAGTATTTT

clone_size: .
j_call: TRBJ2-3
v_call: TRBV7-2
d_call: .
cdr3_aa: CASSGRHRGTDTQYF
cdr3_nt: TGTGCCAGCAGCGGGCGACACCGCGGCACAGATACGCAGTATTTT

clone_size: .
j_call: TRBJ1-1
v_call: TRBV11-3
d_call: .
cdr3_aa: CASSLGEGSTEAFF
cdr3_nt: TGTGCCAGCAGCTTAGGGGAGGGTTCCACTGAAGCTTTCTTT

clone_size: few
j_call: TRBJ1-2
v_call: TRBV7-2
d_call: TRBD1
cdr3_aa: CASSLGGRGNYGYTF
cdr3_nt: TGTGCCAGCAGCTTAGGGGGCAGGGGGAACTATGGCTACACCTTC